A selection of T cell receptor beta chains follows, all from one sample in a study of Graves' ophthalmopathy and Graves' hyperthyroidism. TCRdb itself ran the multiplex PCR reads through MiXCR, one entry per CDR3 protein. The sample lists some 1.1 million distinct CDR3 sequences, around a third occurring once. Sequences were obtained from peripheral blood or thyroid tissue (not recorded which). The receptors were sampled from an adult man with Graves' hyperthyroidism. CDR3s include the opening cysteine and the closing phenylalanine or tryptophan. The order of the fields is J gene, V gene, clone size, D gene, CDR3 DNA, CDR3 protein. A D gene is named only where the DNA matches it firmly. Size values are once, few and many counts, or a class for expanded clones, and some rows have none.

j_call: TRBJ2-6; v_call: TRBV19; clone_size: .; d_call: TRBD1; cdr3_nt: TGTGCCAGTAGTAGCGGGACAGGGGTTAAATCTGGGGCCAACGTCCTGACTTTC; cdr3_aa: CASSSGTGVKSGANVLTF
j_call: TRBJ1-5; v_call: TRBV5-1; clone_size: many; d_call: .; cdr3_nt: TGCGCCAGCAGCTTGGTCGGACAGCAGCCCCAGCATTTT; cdr3_aa: CASSLVGQQPQHF
j_call: TRBJ2-5; v_call: TRBV2; clone_size: .; d_call: TRBD2; cdr3_nt: TGTGCCAGCCGGGTAGCGGGGTTAGAGACCCAGTACTTC; cdr3_aa: CASRVAGLETQYF
j_call: TRBJ1-2; v_call: TRBV10-3; clone_size: few; d_call: .; cdr3_nt: TGTGCCATCAGTTTAGACCCAAGTTACGGTGGCTACACCTTC; cdr3_aa: CAISLDPSYGGYTF
j_call: TRBJ1-5; v_call: TRBV19; clone_size: many; d_call: .; cdr3_nt: TGTGCCAGTAGTATCTCCCATAGCAATCAGCCCCAGCATTTT; cdr3_aa: CASSISHSNQPQHF
j_call: TRBJ2-2; v_call: TRBV12-3/TRBV12-4; clone_size: .; d_call: .; cdr3_nt: TGTGCCAGCAGTTTTAATCCTAGCGTGAATACCGGGGAGCTGTTTTTT; cdr3_aa: CASSFNPSVNTGELFF
j_call: TRBJ2-7; v_call: TRBV15; clone_size: many; d_call: .; cdr3_nt: TGTGCCACCAGCAGAGATTTGAGCGGCAGTAAGTCCTACGAGCAGTACTTC; cdr3_aa: CATSRDLSGSKSYEQYF
j_call: TRBJ2-5; v_call: TRBV7-2; clone_size: many; d_call: TRBD2; cdr3_nt: TGTGCCAGCACTTTACGCCAAGCCCCAGCGGGGGGGGTGTCAGAGACCCAGTACTTC; cdr3_aa: CASTLRQAPAGGVSETQYF
j_call: TRBJ2-5; v_call: TRBV5-5; clone_size: many; d_call: .; cdr3_nt: TGTGCCAGCAGCTTCACGGTCGCGCAAGAGACCCAGTACTTC; cdr3_aa: CASSFTVAQETQYF
j_call: TRBJ1-1; v_call: TRBV7-8; clone_size: .; d_call: .; cdr3_nt: TGTGCCAGCAGCTTAGTTGCGGGGGCGCATGAAGCTTTCTTT; cdr3_aa: CASSLVAGAHEAFF
j_call: TRBJ2-7; v_call: TRBV11-2; clone_size: many; d_call: .; cdr3_nt: TGTGCCAGCAGCCCTCAGATAGGCCTCCTCGGGTACGAGCAGTACTTC; cdr3_aa: CASSPQIGLLGYEQYF
j_call: TRBJ2-5; v_call: TRBV20-1; clone_size: .; d_call: .; cdr3_nt: TGCAGTGCCGAAACGGGCCAACTGGGGACCCAGTACTTC; cdr3_aa: CSAETGQLGTQYF
j_call: TRBJ1-6; v_call: TRBV7-3; clone_size: few; d_call: .; cdr3_nt: TGCGCCAGCAGCCAACTCAGGGACGGGTCACCCCTCCACTTT; cdr3_aa: CASSQLRDGSPLHF
j_call: TRBJ2-7; v_call: TRBV2; clone_size: many; d_call: .; cdr3_nt: TGTGCCAGCATTTTTTTTGGGGAGCAGTACTTC; cdr3_aa: CASIFFGEQYF
j_call: TRBJ2-3; v_call: TRBV7-8; clone_size: many; d_call: .; cdr3_nt: TGTGCCAGCAGCCCGGCCCGCAATCAGCCCCAGTATTTT; cdr3_aa: CASSPARNQPQYF
j_call: TRBJ2-5; v_call: TRBV11-2; clone_size: many; d_call: TRBD2; cdr3_nt: TGTGCCAGCAGCCAACTAGCGGGAGCTGAGACCCAGTACTTC; cdr3_aa: CASSQLAGAETQYF
j_call: TRBJ2-3; v_call: TRBV29-1; clone_size: .; d_call: TRBD2; cdr3_nt: TGCAGCGTAAAGCGGGGGGGCATTTCAGATACGCAGTATTTT; cdr3_aa: CSVKRGGISDTQYF
j_call: TRBJ2-1; v_call: TRBV29-1; clone_size: .; d_call: TRBD1; cdr3_nt: TGCAGCGTTGATACGGACAGGGACAATGAGCAGTTCTTC; cdr3_aa: CSVDTDRDNEQFF
j_call: TRBJ2-5; v_call: TRBV12-5; clone_size: few; d_call: .; cdr3_nt: TGTGCTAGTGGCACAGACAGAGTAGGAGAGACCCAGTACTTC; cdr3_aa: CASGTDRVGETQYF
j_call: TRBJ2-7; v_call: TRBV27; clone_size: .; d_call: TRBD2; cdr3_nt: TGTGCCAGCAGCCTACGACTGAGCGGGGCCAATTACGAGCAGTACTTC; cdr3_aa: CASSLRLSGANYEQYF
j_call: TRBJ2-7; v_call: TRBV10-3; clone_size: many; d_call: .; cdr3_nt: TGTGCCATCAGTGAGCGGCGAGGGCCCGACGAGCAGTACTTC; cdr3_aa: CAISERRGPDEQYF
j_call: TRBJ1-5; v_call: TRBV10-3; clone_size: many; d_call: .; cdr3_nt: TGTGCCATCAGTGAGTCGGGGGGCAATCAGCCCCAGCATTTT; cdr3_aa: CAISESGGNQPQHF
j_call: TRBJ2-7; v_call: TRBV5-5; clone_size: many; d_call: TRBD2; cdr3_nt: TGTGCCAGCAGAACACTAGCGGGGACCACCTACGAGCAGTACTTC; cdr3_aa: CASRTLAGTTYEQYF
j_call: TRBJ1-2; v_call: TRBV10-3; clone_size: .; d_call: TRBD1; cdr3_nt: TGTGCCATCAAGCCGGGACAGGGGAGCTACACCTTC; cdr3_aa: CAIKPGQGSYTF
j_call: TRBJ1-1; v_call: TRBV7-8; clone_size: .; d_call: .; cdr3_nt: TGTGCCAGCAGCTTAGAGGGCCGGGGCCCTTCGAAGGGGTATGGCTACACCCGGCCTGAAGCTTTCTTT; cdr3_aa: CASSLEGRGPSKGYGYTRPEAFF
j_call: TRBJ1-5; v_call: TRBV5-6; clone_size: .; d_call: TRBD1; cdr3_nt: TGTGCCAGCAGCCCCCTGAGGACAGGACATTTTCAGCCCCAGCATTTT; cdr3_aa: CASSPLRTGHFQPQHF
j_call: TRBJ1-1; v_call: TRBV7-8; clone_size: many; d_call: .; cdr3_nt: TGTGCCAGCAGCTTAGCGAAGGCGAGGGGAGCTTTCTTT; cdr3_aa: CASSLAKARGAFF
j_call: TRBJ1-6; v_call: TRBV15; clone_size: .; d_call: TRBD1; cdr3_nt: TGTGCCACCAGCAGAGATTGGGGCAGGGGGTCACCCCTCCACTTT; cdr3_aa: CATSRDWGRGSPLHF
j_call: TRBJ1-6; v_call: TRBV20-1; clone_size: few; d_call: .; cdr3_nt: TGCAGTGTCACAGGGTATAGTAATTCACCCCTCCACTTT; cdr3_aa: CSVTGYSNSPLHF
j_call: TRBJ2-2; v_call: TRBV19; clone_size: few; d_call: TRBD2; cdr3_nt: TGTGCCAGTAGTATCCAGCGGGGGGGCCTAGACACCGGGGAGCTGTTTTTT; cdr3_aa: CASSIQRGGLDTGELFF
j_call: TRBJ2-7; v_call: TRBV2; clone_size: .; d_call: TRBD1; cdr3_nt: TGTGCCAGCGGGGGACAGGGAACTGGTTTCTTC; cdr3_aa: CASGGQGTGFF
j_call: TRBJ1-5; v_call: TRBV15; clone_size: many; d_call: .; cdr3_nt: TGTGCCACCGCGCAGCAGAATCAGCCCCAGCATTTT; cdr3_aa: CATAQQNQPQHF
j_call: TRBJ2-7; v_call: TRBV15; clone_size: many; d_call: .; cdr3_nt: TGTGCCACCAGCAGGGAAACTAGTACCGAGCAGTACTTC; cdr3_aa: CATSRETSTEQYF
j_call: TRBJ2-7; v_call: TRBV5-1; clone_size: few; d_call: TRBD1; cdr3_nt: TGCGCCAGCAGCCCCGGCAGGGGGCACCTGCCCTACGAGCAGTACTTC; cdr3_aa: CASSPGRGHLPYEQYF
j_call: TRBJ1-5; v_call: TRBV30; clone_size: few; d_call: .; cdr3_nt: TGTGCCTGGAGTCCGGGGCATAGCAATCAGCCCCAGCATTTT; cdr3_aa: CAWSPGHSNQPQHF
j_call: TRBJ1-1; v_call: TRBV10-2; clone_size: many; d_call: .; cdr3_nt: TGTGCCAGCAGTGAGGCCGGGACGGTGAACACTGAAGCTTTCTTT; cdr3_aa: CASSEAGTVNTEAFF
j_call: TRBJ2-7; v_call: TRBV7-2; clone_size: many; d_call: .; cdr3_nt: TGTGCCAGCAGCGTATCGGGACAACGGAGGAACGAGCAGTACTTC; cdr3_aa: CASSVSGQRRNEQYF